This T cell receptor beta chain was documented in a study of regulatory T cells in long-lasting Graves disease. Study-level points and caveats: Shared public clonotypes totalled over 2,500 in persistent patients, compared with about 990 in new patients. Favored gene segments in persistent disease were TRBV28, TRBJ1-2 and TRBJ2-5. The sample size was small, and this may have reduced accuracy.

TCR beta libraries were built with iRepertoire HTBI primers and Arm-PCR of CDR3 regions. TCRdb used MiXCR to reprocess the multiplex PCR reads, holding one entry per CDR3 protein. Among 350,000 to 550,000 distinct CDR3 sequences listed, 15% were seen once. CDR3 length equals 16 residues. Trimming left V 1 base short and J 0 bases short, with 13 bases between. CDR1 is SQVTM, CDR2 ANQGSEA, per germline. As to this clonotype: Its specificity is not known.

Time point reported: newly diagnosed GD, antithyroid drugs for less than 3 months. Extracted PBMC RNA gave rise to the TCR library. Separately, the same data were catalogued under a study of T cells in Graves' hyperthyroidism and ophthalmopathy.

The chain carries TRBV29-1 and TRBJ2-1; a possible D gene is TRBD2 (6 bases). Material: peripheral blood mononuclear cells (PBMCs), obtained at new diagnosis, from a patient treated with antithyroid drugs. This TCR was recovered from a young woman with Graves disease. In DNA form, the CDR3 reads TGCAGCGTTGAAGGGGCCGAGACTAGCTCCTACAATGAGCAGTTCTTC. Its translation is CSVEGAETSSYNEQFF.